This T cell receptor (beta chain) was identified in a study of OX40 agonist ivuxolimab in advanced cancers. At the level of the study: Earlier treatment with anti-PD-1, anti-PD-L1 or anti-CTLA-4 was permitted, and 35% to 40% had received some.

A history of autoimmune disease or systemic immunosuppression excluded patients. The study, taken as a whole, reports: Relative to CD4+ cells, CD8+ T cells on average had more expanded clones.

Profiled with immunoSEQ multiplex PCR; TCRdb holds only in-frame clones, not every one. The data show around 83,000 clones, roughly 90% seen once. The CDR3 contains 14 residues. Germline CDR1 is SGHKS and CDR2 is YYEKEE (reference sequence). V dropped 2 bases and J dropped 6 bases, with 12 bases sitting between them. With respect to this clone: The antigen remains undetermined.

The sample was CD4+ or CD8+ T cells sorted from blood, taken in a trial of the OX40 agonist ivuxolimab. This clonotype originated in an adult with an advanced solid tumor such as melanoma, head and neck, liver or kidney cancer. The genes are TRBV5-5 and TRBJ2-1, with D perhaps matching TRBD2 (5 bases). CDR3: CASSLTSISNEQFF. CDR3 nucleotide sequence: TGTGCCAGCAGCTTAACTAGTATTTCCAATGAGCAGTTCTTC. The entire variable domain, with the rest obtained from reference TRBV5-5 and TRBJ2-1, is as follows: DAGVTQSPTHLIKTRGQQVTLRCSPISGHKSVSWYQQVLGQGPQFIFQYYEKEERGRGNFPDRFSARQFPNYSSELNVNALLLGDSALYLCASSLTSISNEQFFGPGTRLTVL.